The 23 T cell receptor beta chains given below trace back to one sample, sequenced in a study of cytomegalovirus exposure and HLA in healthy donors. The PCR was carried out with 60 Vbeta primers and 13 Jbeta primers. Profiling relied on immunoSEQ multiplex PCR, and the TCRdb table lists in-frame clones only, not all of them. This sample yields 65,000 to 85,000 clones, of which around 65% are seen a single time; 4.9% belongs to the top ten. Sequences were obtained from PBMCs. All receptors come from a man aged 55 to 70 in good health and CMV-seropositive.

The chain links TRBV7-9 to TRBJ1-1; D gene unclear. The CDR3 sequence is 13 residues long. V was cut by 3 bases and J by 4 bases, with 9 bases left in between. CDR1 is SEHNR, CDR2 FQNEAQ, per germline (reference sequence). The CDR3 reads CASSLLGSTEAFF. For the CDR3, the DNA is TGTGCCAGCAGCTTGCTGGGGAGCACTGAAGCTTTCTTT.

This clone was seen a few times. This chain uses TRBV6-6 with TRBJ1-4; possible D gene TRBD1, 5 bases. This CDR3 is built from 14 residues. Germline CDR1 reads MNHNY; CDR2 reads SVGAGI (reference sequence). V shed 3 bases and J shed 2 bases, with 7 bases lying between them. The CDR3 sequence is CASSYGGTNEKLFF. The CDR3 DNA reads as TGTGCCAGCAGTTATGGGGGGACTAATGAAAAACTGTTTTTT.

The chain links TRBV6-6 to TRBJ1-1; D may be TRBD1 (5 bases). CDR1 and CDR2 (germline): MNHNY, SVGAGI (reference sequence). The CDR3 runs 13 residues. V gave up 4 bases and J gave up 8 bases, with 14 bases separating them. The CDR3 reads CASSSRTFPEAFF. CDR3 DNA sequence: TGTGCCAGCAGTTCTCGGACATTCCCCGAAGCTTTCTTT.

The chain has TRBV19 and TRBJ1-5; 7 positions match TRBD1. V was clipped by 7 bases and J by 2 bases; unmatched bases: 2. This CDR3 contains 13 residues. CDR1 LNHDA and CDR2 SQIVND come from the germline V gene (reference sequence). Here the CDR3 reads CASKRGRNQPQHF. CDR3 bases: TGTGCCAGTAAAAGGGGGCGCAATCAGCCCCAGCATTTT.

This clone was picked up one time. V is TRBV7-9 and J is TRBJ2-7, with D possibly matching TRBD1 (7 bases). This CDR3 region has 16 residues. Germline V gene sequence: CDR1 SEHNR, CDR2 FQNEAQ (reference sequence). V lost 5 bases to trimming and J lost 1 base, with 18 bases between them. CDR3 nucleotides: TGTGCCAGCAGCCCCCGGAGGGGGACAGCTTCCTACGAGCAGTACTTC. Translation gives CASSPRRGTASYEQYF.

The chain employs TRBV2 and TRBJ2-3, with 12 nucleotides matching TRBD2. Germline CDR1 is SNHLY and CDR2 is FYNNEI. The CDR3 has 15 amino acids. The J segment lost 0 bases and the V segment lost 6 bases, leaving 1 base of the junction unmatched. The CDR3 is CASRGTSGSTDTQYF. The CDR3 DNA is TGTGCCAGCAGAGGGACTAGCGGGAGCACAGATACGCAGTATTTT.

This clone has more than one count but fewer than ten. The chain employs TRBV5-1 and TRBJ1-4; D gene uncertain. In germline, CDR1 is SGHRS, CDR2 YFSETQ. The length of the CDR3 is 13 residues. V gave up 0 bases and J gave up 7 bases, with 7 bases separating them. The DNA for the CDR3 is TGCGCCAGCAGCTTGGTCCCGGGTGAAAAACTGTTTTTT. Amino acids: CASSLVPGEKLFF.

This clone was recorded once. This chain uses TRBV5-6 with TRBJ2-5; D may be TRBD1 (6 bases). The DNA matches TRBJ2-7 better at its end, which makes the J call doubtful. The CDR3 spans 14 residues. Germline CDR1 reads SGHDT; CDR2 reads YYEEEE. Here the CDR3 reads CASSWPGHRYEQYF. The CDR3 DNA reads TGTGCCAGCAGCTGGCCGGGACATCGCTACGAGCAGTACTTC.

The chain recombines TRBV4-1 with TRBJ2-7; D is ambiguous. Trimming pared 6 bases from V and 2 bases from J, leaving 11 bases between. CDR3 length: 13 amino acids. Germline assignment: CDR1 MGHRA and CDR2 YSYEKL. CDR3 sequence: CASSILVTYEQYF. The CDR3 DNA sequence: TGCGCCAGCAGTATCCTTGTTACCTACGAGCAGTACTTC.

This rearrangement joins TRBV11-2 to TRBJ2-2; a possible D gene is TRBD2 (7 bases). CDR3 length equals 18 residues. The germline V gene encodes CDR1 SGHAT and CDR2 FQNNGV. The V gene lost 0 bases and the J gene lost 4 bases, with 18 bases spanning the gap. The CDR3, as DNA: TGTGCCAGCAGCTTAGAGAGGGGGGGCTCCCTTACCACCGGGGAGCTGTTTTTT. It specifies CASSLERGGSLTTGELFF.

This clone appeared once. The chain employs TRBV20-1 and TRBJ1-1; D remains ambiguous. V was pared by 4 bases and J by 5 bases, with 8 bases between. The CDR3 runs 11 residues. Germline V lookup: CDR1 DFQATT, CDR2 SNEGSKA (reference sequence). The CDR3 DNA reads TGCAGTGCTATCGCTCGGACTGAAGCTTTCTTT. This encodes CSAIARTEAFF.

V and J are TRBV2 and TRBJ2-7, with 8 bases fitting TRBD1. Trimming at V came to 11 bases and at J to 2 bases, leaving 14 bases not matched to a gene. This CDR3 spans 15 amino acids. The V gene's germline CDR1 is SNHLY and CDR2 FYNNEI. CDR3 protein: CACGKGTGGTYEQYF. The CDR3 DNA reads as TGTGCCTGCGGTAAAGGAACAGGGGGGACCTACGAGCAGTACTTC.

The rearrangement links TRBV10-3 to TRBJ1-1; TRBD1 agrees at 8 bases. CDR1 and CDR2 (germline): ENHRY, SYGVKD. This CDR3 spans 13 amino acids. The V and J ends lost 8 bases and 5 bases, in that order; junction bases with no gene match: 7. The DNA of the CDR3 is TGTGCCATCCAAGGACAGGGAGGGACTGAAGCTTTCTTT. This encodes CAIQGQGGTEAFF.

The gene calls are TRBV27 and TRBJ1-1; maybe TRBD1 (6 bases). Germline CDR1 MNHEY, CDR2 SMNVEV (reference sequence). The V and J ends lost 5 bases and 0 bases respectively, with 10 bases between them. This CDR3 contains 14 residues. CDR3 sequence reads: CASSATGMNTEAFF. In nucleotides, the CDR3 is TGTGCCAGCAGTGCCACAGGGATGAACACTGAAGCTTTCTTT.

Comment on this clone: One end of the junction varies from germline; a read error may be responsible. The chain links TRBV5-4 to TRBJ1-2; 7 bases align to TRBD1. The germline CDR1 and CDR2 sequences are SGHNT and YYREEE (reference sequence). The CDR3 runs 12 residues. CDR3 amino acids: CASSQPGGFRAF. CDR3 DNA sequence: TGTGCCAGCAGCCAGCCAGGGGGGTTCCGCGCCTTC.

The V and J genes are TRBV6-5 and TRBJ1-2, with TRBD1 matching 10 bases. CDR1 and CDR2 (germline): MNHEY, SVGAGI. The CDR3 runs to 13 residues. V was pared by 6 bases and J by 8 bases, with 6 bases of the junction left unmatched. The CDR3: CASSPRDRGGYTF. CDR3 coding DNA: TGTGCCAGCAGCCCCCGGGACAGGGGCGGCTACACCTTC.

The V gene is TRBV9, the J gene TRBJ2-2, with D possibly matching TRBD2 (5 bases). Germline CDR1 is SGDLS and CDR2 is YYNGEE. This CDR3 region has 16 residues. Trimming left V 0 bases short and J 0 bases short, with 9 bases between. The CDR3 region has the DNA TGTGCCAGCAGCGTAGCTAGCCACTCGAACACCGGGGAGCTGTTTTTT. This codes for CASSVASHSNTGELFF. Full variable domain (missing parts from reference TRBV9 and TRBJ2-2): DSGVTQTPKHLITATGQRVTLRCSPRSGDLSVYWYQQSLDQGLQFLIQYYNGEERAKGNILERFSAQQFPDLHSELNLSSLELGDSALYFCASSVASHSNTGELFFGEGSRLTVL.

The gene calls are TRBV19 and TRBJ1-5; D call uncertain. The CDR3 covers 15 residues. Germline loops: CDR1 LNHDA, CDR2 SQIVND (reference sequence). V shed 4 bases and J shed 4 bases, with 14 bases lying between them. The CDR3 DNA sequence: TGTGCCAGTAGTAGTCCAGTAGCGGGTAATCAGCCCCAGCATTTT. This encodes CASSSPVAGNQPQHF.

This chain links TRBV6-4 with TRBJ1-6, with D perhaps TRBD1 (6 bases). The CDR3 extends over 14 amino acids. In germline, CDR1 is MRHNA, CDR2 SNTAGT. V was trimmed by 3 bases and J by 9 bases, leaving 12 bases between them. The CDR3 is CASSDRVGGSPLHF. The CDR3 DNA is TGTGCCAGCAGTGATAGGGTAGGGGGTTCACCCCTCCACTTT.

V is TRBV27 and J is TRBJ1-6; D unclear. The V gene lost 7 bases and the J gene lost 5 bases, with 15 bases spanning the gap. The germline V gene has CDR1 MNHEY and CDR2 SMNVEV (reference sequence). The CDR3 is made up of 15 amino acids. CDR3 residues: CASTLRRQDNSPLHF. CDR3 nucleotide sequence: TGTGCCAGCACCCTAAGAAGGCAGGATAATTCACCCCTCCACTTT.

This chain uses TRBV6-1 with TRBJ1-4; D remains unclear. Looked up from germline, CDR1 is MNHNS and CDR2 is SASEGT. V was clipped by 4 bases and J by 0 bases, with 9 bases between them. The CDR3 totals 15 residues. The CDR3 spells CASSVRHPTNEKLFF. CDR3 nucleotides: TGTGCCAGCAGTGTAAGACACCCAACTAATGAAAAACTGTTTTTT.

The V call is TRBV5-6, the J call TRBJ1-4; TRBD1 matches 8 bases. Trimming at V came to 3 bases and at J to 0 bases, leaving 4 bases not matched to a gene. Germline lookup yields CDR1 SGHDT and CDR2 YYEEEE. The CDR3 spans 16 residues. The CDR3 DNA reads TGTGCCAGCAGCTCTGACAGGGGTACAACTAATGAAAAACTGTTTTTT. Protein: CASSSDRGTTNEKLFF.

The chain recombines TRBV2 with TRBJ2-7, with 8 nucleotides matching TRBD2. Germline V lookup: CDR1 SNHLY, CDR2 FYNNEI. The CDR3 contains 14 residues. V was clipped by 4 bases and J by 5 bases; unmatched bases: 7. The CDR3 nucleotides read TGTGCCAGCAGTGCGGGCACTAGCGGCCACGAGCAGTACTTC. Its protein product is CASSAGTSGHEQYF.